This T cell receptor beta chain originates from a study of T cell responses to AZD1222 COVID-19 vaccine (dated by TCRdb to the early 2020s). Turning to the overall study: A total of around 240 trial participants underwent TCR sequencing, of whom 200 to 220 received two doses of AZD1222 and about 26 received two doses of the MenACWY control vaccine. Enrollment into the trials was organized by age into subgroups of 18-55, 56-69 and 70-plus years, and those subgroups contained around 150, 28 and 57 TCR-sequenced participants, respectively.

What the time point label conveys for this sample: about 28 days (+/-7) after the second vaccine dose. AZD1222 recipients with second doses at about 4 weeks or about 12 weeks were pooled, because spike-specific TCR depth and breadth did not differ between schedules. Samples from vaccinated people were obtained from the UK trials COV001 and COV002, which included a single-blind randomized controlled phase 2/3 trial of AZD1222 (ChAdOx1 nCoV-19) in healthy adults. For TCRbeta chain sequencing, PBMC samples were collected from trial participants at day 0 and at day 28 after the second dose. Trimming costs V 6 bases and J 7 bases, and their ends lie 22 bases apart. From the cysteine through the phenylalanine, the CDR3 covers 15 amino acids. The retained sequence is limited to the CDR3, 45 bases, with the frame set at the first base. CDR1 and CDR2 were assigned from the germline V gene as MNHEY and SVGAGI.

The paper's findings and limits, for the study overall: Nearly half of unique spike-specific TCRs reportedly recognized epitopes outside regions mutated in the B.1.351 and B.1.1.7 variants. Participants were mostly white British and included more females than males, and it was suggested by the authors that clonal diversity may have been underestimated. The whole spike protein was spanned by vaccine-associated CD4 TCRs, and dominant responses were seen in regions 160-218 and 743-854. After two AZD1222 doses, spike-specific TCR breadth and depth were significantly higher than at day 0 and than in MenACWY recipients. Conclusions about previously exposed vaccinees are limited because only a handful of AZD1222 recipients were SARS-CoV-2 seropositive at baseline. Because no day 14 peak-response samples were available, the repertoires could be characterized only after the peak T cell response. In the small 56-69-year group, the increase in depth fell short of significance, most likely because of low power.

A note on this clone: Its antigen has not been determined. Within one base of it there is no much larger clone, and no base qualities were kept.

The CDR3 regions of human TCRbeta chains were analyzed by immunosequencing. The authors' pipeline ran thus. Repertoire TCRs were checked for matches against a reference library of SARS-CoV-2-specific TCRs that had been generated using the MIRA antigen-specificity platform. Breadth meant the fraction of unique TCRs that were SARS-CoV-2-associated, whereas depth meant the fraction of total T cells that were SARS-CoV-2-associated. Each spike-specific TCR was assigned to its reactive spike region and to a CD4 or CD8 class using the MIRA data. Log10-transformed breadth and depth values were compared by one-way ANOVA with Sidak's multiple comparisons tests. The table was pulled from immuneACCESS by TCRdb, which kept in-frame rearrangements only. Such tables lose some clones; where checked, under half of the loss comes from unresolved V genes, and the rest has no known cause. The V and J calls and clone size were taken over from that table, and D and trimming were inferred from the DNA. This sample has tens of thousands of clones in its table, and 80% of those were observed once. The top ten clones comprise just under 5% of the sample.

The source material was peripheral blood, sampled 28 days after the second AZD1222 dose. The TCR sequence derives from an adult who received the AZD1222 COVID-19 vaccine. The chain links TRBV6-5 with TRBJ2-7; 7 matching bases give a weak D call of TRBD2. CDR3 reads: CASSPGGRPAWEQYF. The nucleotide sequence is TGTGCCAGCAGCCCCGGGGGGCGGCCCGCTTGGGAGCAGTACTTC.